The T cell receptor (beta chain) described here comes from a study of Graves' ophthalmopathy and Graves' hyperthyroidism. The CDR3 contains 16 residues. CDR1 and CDR2 from the germline V gene are LNHDA and SQIVND (reference sequence). The germline V and J ends were trimmed by 5 bases and 0 bases, with 13 bases remaining between them. Researchers took RNA transcripts and amplified TCR beta CDR3 regions from them. First-round RT-PCR relied on HTBI primers, and a second-round multiplex PCR came next. TCRdb fed the multiplex PCR reads into MiXCR, producing one record per CDR3 protein. The sample shows about 740,000 distinct CDR3 sequences, 40% of them seen only once.

Specimen: peripheral blood. This TCR derives from an adult man with Graves' ophthalmopathy. This chain uses TRBV19 with TRBJ1-4; D not resolved. As DNA, the CDR3 is TGTGCCAGTAGTCCCCGTTCCAGCCCAACTAATGAAAAACTGTTTTTT. This gives the protein CASSPRSSPTNEKLFF.